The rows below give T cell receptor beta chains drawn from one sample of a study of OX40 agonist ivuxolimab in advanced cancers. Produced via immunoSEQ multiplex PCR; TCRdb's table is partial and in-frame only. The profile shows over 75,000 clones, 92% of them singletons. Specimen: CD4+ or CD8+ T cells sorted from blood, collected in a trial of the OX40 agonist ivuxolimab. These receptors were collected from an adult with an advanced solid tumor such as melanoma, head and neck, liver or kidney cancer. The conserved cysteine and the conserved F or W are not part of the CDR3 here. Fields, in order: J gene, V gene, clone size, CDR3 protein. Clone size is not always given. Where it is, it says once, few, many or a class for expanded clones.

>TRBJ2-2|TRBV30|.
AWSVLGRPNTGELF
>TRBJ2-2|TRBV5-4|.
ASSSKGTGFGELF
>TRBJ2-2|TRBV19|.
ASSILAGSTGELF
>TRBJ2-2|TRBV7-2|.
ASSTYTGELF
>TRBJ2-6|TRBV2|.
ASRQGYSGANVLT
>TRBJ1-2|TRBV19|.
ASSIAAGSIRRGYT
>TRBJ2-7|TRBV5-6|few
ASSLRRYEQY
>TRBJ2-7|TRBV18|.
ASSPLGRDHEQY
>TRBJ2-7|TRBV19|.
ASSATYDYEQY
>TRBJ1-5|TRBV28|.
ATLKAGLGNQPQH
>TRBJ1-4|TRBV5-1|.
ASSTGTVTANEKLF
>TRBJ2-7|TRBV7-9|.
ASSLARLAGENEQY
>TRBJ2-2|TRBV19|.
ASSGIGSAGELF
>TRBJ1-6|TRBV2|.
AFRLEDSSYNSPLH
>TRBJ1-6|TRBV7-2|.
ASSRTVYNSPLH
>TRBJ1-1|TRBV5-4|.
ASSIDTVGVTEAF
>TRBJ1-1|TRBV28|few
ASSSPAGWNTEAF
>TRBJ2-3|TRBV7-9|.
ASSLAGTAKRITDTQY
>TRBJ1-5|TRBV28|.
ASSAQGFRQH
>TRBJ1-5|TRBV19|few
ASRFSGGDQPQH
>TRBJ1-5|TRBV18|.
ASSGQTDSNQPQH
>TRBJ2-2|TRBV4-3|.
ASSMTSLSGELF
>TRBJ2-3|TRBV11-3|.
ASSLGQREAHTDTQY
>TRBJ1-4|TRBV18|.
ASSQGATNEKLF
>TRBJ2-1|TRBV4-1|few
ASSRSGGSSYNEQF
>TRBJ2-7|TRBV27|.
ASSLSHRRTSGFSYEQY
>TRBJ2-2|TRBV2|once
ATHRGLDTGELF
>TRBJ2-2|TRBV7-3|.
ASSSRTGGVRGGELF
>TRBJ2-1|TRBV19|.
ASSRAGVHNEQF
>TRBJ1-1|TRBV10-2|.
ASSSQGGTEAF
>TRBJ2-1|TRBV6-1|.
ASSDNEQF
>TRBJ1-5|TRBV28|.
ASSLKSGSNQPQH
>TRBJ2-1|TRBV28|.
ASRPGQGSNEQF
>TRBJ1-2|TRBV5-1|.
ASSLQMTTGYGYT
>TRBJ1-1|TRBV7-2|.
ASSLQGGMNTEAF
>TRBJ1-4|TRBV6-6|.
ASSQREGLLF
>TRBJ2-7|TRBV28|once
ASETGTGYEQY
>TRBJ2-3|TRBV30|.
AWRLAGVTDTQY
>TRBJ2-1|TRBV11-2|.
ASSLSGTAGVPHEQF
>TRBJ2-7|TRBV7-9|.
ASSYREYEQY
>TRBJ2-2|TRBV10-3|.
AIGSGDTGELF
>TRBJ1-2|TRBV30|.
AWSSAANYGYT
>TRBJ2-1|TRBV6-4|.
ASSAQGGGNEQF
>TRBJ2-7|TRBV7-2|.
ASSLAGGAYEQY
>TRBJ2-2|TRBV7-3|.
ASSFNTGELF
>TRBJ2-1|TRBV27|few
ASRGGARLYNEQF
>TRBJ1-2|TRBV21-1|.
ASSKFRQLYGYT
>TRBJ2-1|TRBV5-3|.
ARYPGLALNEQF
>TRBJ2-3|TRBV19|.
ASSISGISTDTQY
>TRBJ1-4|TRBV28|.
ASSLGGRANEKLF
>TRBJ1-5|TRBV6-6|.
ASSNGEGNQPQH
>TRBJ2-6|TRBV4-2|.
ASSQDRSGANVLT